These 7 T cell receptor beta chains came from one sample sequenced in a study of type 1 regulatory T cells. TCRdb fed the reads into MiXCR, producing one record per CDR3 protein. Of tens of thousands of distinct CDR3 sequences in the sample, roughly two thirds are singletons; the top ten hold 1.5% to 2%. These receptors lack a known antigen. Sequencing used cultured non-Tr1 T cells, either the whole culture or a sorted T cell fraction (not recorded which). The receptors stem from a human donor in good health.

J is TRBJ2-1 and V is TRBV7-2, with 7 positions matching TRBD2. This CDR3 comprises 15 residues. With 5 bases clipped from V and 2 bases from J, the junction kept 6 bases outside the gene matches. Germline V gene sequence: CDR1 SGHTA, CDR2 FQGNSA. CDR3 in amino acids: CASSPGSGTYNEQFF. The CDR3 DNA reads as TGTGCCAGCAGCCCTGGAAGCGGGACCTACAATGAGCAGTTCTTC.

The chain combines TRBV29-1 with TRBJ2-3; D possibly corresponds to TRBD2 (5 bases). Germline loops: CDR1 SQVTM, CDR2 ANQGSEA. The CDR3 sequence is 13 residues long. The ends were cut back, 5 bases at V and 0 bases at J, with 9 bases in the middle. Written as DNA, the CDR3 is TGCAGCGTTTTAGGCGGGAGCACAGATACGCAGTATTTT. Translation gives CSVLGGSTDTQYF.

The V gene is TRBV3-1, the J gene TRBJ2-7; TRBD2 aligns across 11 bases. Germline V gene sequence: CDR1 LGHDT, CDR2 YNNKEL (reference sequence). The CDR3 loop spans 18 amino acids. The ends lost 0 bases at V and 3 bases at J; junction bases unmatched: 10. The CDR3 protein is CASSQERLAGGHGYEQYF. The CDR3 bases are TGTGCCAGCAGCCAAGAGAGGCTAGCGGGAGGCCATGGCTACGAGCAGTACTTC.

The chain is built from TRBV11-2 and TRBJ2-7, with D possibly being TRBD2 (6 bases). Trimming stripped 1 base from V and 6 bases from J, with 10 bases between. The CDR3 extends over 13 amino acids. Germline V CDR1 and CDR2: SGHAT, FQNNGV. DNA for the CDR3: TGTGCCAGCAGCTTAGTGGAGGGCCGCGAGCAGTACTTC. Its translation is CASSLVEGREQYF.

The chain employs TRBV7-2 and TRBJ1-1; maybe TRBD1 (5 bases). This CDR3 region has 14 residues. CDR1 SGHTA and CDR2 FQGNSA come from the germline V gene. The V and J ends lost 2 bases and 10 bases respectively, with 17 bases between them. The CDR3 nucleotides are TGTGCCAGCAGCTTAATGATCGGGGGTATTGCAGCTTTCTTT. Protein: CASSLMIGGIAAFF.

The DNA for the CDR3 is TGCGCCAGCAGCGCCGATGAGGCGGGCCCCTACGAGCAGTACTTC. Its protein is CASSADEAGPYEQYF. This chain uses TRBV5-1 with TRBJ2-7, with D maybe TRBD2 (5 bases). Germline CDR1 reads SGHRS; CDR2 reads YFSETQ. Trimming removed 4 bases from V and 2 bases from J, with 16 bases in between. This CDR3 comprises 15 residues. The full variable domain, its missing parts supplied by reference TRBV5-1 and TRBJ2-7, is KAGVTQTPRYLIKTRGQQVTLSCSPISGHRSVSWYQQTPGQGLQFLFEYFSETQRNKGNFPGRFSGRQFSNSRSEMNVSTLELGDSALYLCASSADEAGPYEQYFGPGTRLTVT.

The chain couples TRBV7-2 to TRBJ2-4; 10 positions match TRBD2. The trim removed 5 bases at V and 1 base at J, leaving 8 bases unmatched. This CDR3 region has 17 residues. Germline assignment: CDR1 SGHTA and CDR2 FQGNSA. CDR3: CASSSGRGDVAKNIQYF. As DNA, the CDR3 is TGTGCCAGCAGCAGCGGGAGGGGGGATGTGGCCAAAAACATTCAGTACTTC.